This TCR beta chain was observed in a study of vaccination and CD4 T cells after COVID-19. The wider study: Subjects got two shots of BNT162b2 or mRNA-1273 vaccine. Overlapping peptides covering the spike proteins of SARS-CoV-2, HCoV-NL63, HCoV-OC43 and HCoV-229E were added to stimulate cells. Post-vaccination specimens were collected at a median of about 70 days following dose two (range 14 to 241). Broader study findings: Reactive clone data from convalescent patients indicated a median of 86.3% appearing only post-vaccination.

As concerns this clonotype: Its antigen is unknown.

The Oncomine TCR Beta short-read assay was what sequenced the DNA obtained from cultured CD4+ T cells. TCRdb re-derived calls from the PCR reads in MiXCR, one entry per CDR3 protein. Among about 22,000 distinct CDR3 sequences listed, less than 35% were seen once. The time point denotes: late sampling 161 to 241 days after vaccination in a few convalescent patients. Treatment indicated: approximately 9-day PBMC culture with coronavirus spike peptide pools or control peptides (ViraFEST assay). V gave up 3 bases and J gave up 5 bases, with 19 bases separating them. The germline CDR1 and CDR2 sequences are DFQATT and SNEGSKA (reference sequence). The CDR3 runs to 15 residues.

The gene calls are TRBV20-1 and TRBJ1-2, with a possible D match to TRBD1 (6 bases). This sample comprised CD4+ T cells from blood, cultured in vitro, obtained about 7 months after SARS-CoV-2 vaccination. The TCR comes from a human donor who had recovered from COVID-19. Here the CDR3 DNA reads TGCAGTGCTAGTGAGACAGGAGGAGTAGGTTATGGCTACACCTTC. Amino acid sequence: CSASETGGVGYGYTF.